The clone carrying this T cell receptor beta chain occurred a few times. This table comes from immunoSEQ multiplex PCR, and its TCRdb copy is limited to in-frame clones, with some not included. Of fewer than 500,000 clones listed, 80% to 90% are singletons. CDR1 and CDR2 (germline): SEHNR, FQNEAQ (reference sequence). This CDR3 region has 15 residues. V dropped 5 bases and J dropped 0 bases, with 14 bases sitting between them. Individuals drawn from approximately 22 US areas were roughly 18 to 89 years old. Participants' reported clinical history set cohort assignment. Two consecutive negative NP/OP PCR tests, clearance, or resolved symptoms defined Cohort 3 recovery. The data derive from a study of blood T cell repertoires in COVID-19. The wider study: PBMCs, B-cell-depleted T cells, or T cells were the source of the cDNA or gDNA that made up the material.

The source of this sequence is a man younger than 45 who had recovered from COVID-19. The material sequenced was PBMCs or T cells enriched from blood (not recorded which). V is TRBV7-9 and J is TRBJ2-7; possible D gene TRBD1, 5 bases. The CDR3 spells CASSPGHLSSYEQYF. The CDR3 DNA reads as TGTGCCAGCAGCCCCGGACACCTGAGCTCCTACGAGCAGTACTTC.